This TCR beta chain stems from a study of cytomegalovirus exposure and HLA in healthy donors. Findings and limits, study-wide: The later analysis indicated that the majority of CMV-associated TCR beta chains appeared HLA-restricted. Later analysis revealed greater clonal expansion in HLA-associated TCR beta chains than in equally common others.

13 Jbeta primers and 60 Vbeta primers were used for the PCR. Measured with immunoSEQ multiplex PCR; TCRdb has only the in-frame clones, and not every one. The sample lists approximately 150,000 clones, around 75% occurring once. This CDR3 contains 14 residues. In germline, CDR1 is SGHNT, CDR2 YENEEA. After removal of 4 bases from V and 2 bases from J, the junction contained 2 bases not matched to a gene. With respect to this clone: Its antigen is still unknown.

The source of this sequence is a man aged 40-55 years in good health and CMV-seronegative. The gene calls are TRBV11-3 and TRBJ2-5, with 9 bases identical to TRBD1. The sequencing input was PBMCs. Here the CDR3 DNA reads TGTGCCAGCAGCTCGGACAGGGGACAAGAGACCCAGTACTTC. Amino acid sequence: CASSSDRGQETQYF.